This T cell receptor (beta chain) came from a study of human T cells and chemical hapten exposure (dated by TCRdb to the early 2020s). Study-level background: For sensitization, 2% DPC in acetone was applied to a roughly 2 cm by roughly 2 cm area of upper inner arm skin. Throughout the approximately 24-week study period, patients were also given weekly therapeutic DPC doses on the scalp. Patch testing on the upper back used Finn chambers containing 0.01% DPC, with scoring done after 6 days according to International Contact Dermatitis Research Group standards. Alopecia areata with under or over 50% scalp involvement, alopecia totalis and alopecia universalis were represented in the patient cohort, which was mostly female. Libraries were pooled for sequencing, and per-sample TCR yields varied mainly because of small differences in library volumes within the pool. Peripheral blood TCR repertoire changes were tracked in vivo in alopecia patients during primary and secondary sensitization to the hapten diphenylcyclopropenone (DPC). Blood samples were taken from patients before sensitization (week 0) and at 2, 6 and about 24 weeks after DPC sensitization. Blood for TCR sequencing was provided by twenty-nine alopecia patients at one to four time points (pre-sensitization, 2, 6 and 24 weeks). Here is what the overall study found, with its caveats: After repeated subsampling, the strength of the expansion versus patch-test correlation and the threshold at which it became significant changed. Because every patient had alopecia, a presumed autoimmune disease, the patients' immune response might differ from that of healthy individuals. The number of TCRs above 1 in 1000 frequency did not change with DPC sensitization; there was no evidence of global repertoire structure alterations. Compared with pre-sensitization or healthy control sets, expanded TCRs formed significantly more large CDR3 similarity clusters, which is consistent with antigen-driven responses. Patch test score correlated positively with the number of PT1 expanded TCRs, reaching significance at thresholds 8, 16 and 32 but not at 4.

Library preparation employed RACE. The sequencing machine was a NextSeq 500. Library preparation attached unique molecular identifiers to individual cDNA molecules for quantitative, reproducible TCR counting. For every blood RNA sample, sequencing covered both the TCR alpha and TCR beta chains. The paper's processing steps were these. The median number of TCRs per sample was 85,000 to 100,000, ranging from about 20,000 to 750,000. The Decombinator software suite was used to annotate V, J and CDR3 in the TCR reads. To make PS versus PT1 abundance plots, every sample was subsampled to the same number of TCRs (28,000). TCRs were defined as expanded if absent before sensitization and observed at least eight times at the 2-week time point. TCRdb handled the public reads itself, with Q25 trimming in fastp and clone calling in MiXCR, and kept productive beta chains. Rows merge per CDR3 protein into single entries with the most common DNA and genes. The authors' filters were not applied to this entry. The sample has more than 65,000 distinct CDR3 sequences on record, over 9% of them singletons. Clones ranked in the top ten supply under 1.5% of the sample.

The CDR3 measures 15 amino acids from cysteine to phenylalanine. Solely the CDR3 DNA is kept, with 45 bases framed from the first base. The CDR1 and CDR2 encoded by the germline V gene are SNHLY and FYNNEI. The germline ends are 11 bases apart after V is trimmed by 6 bases and J by 0 bases. Sample time point, as interpreted from the label and publication: patch test 1, 2 weeks after DPC sensitization. The label giving this sample's treatment or condition can be read as: therapeutic diphenylcyclopropenone sensitization with weekly scalp DPC. Blood at each patch-test visit was drawn before the patch test was applied. Patients were eligible if aged 18 to 70, diagnosed with alopecia and judged suitable for DPC therapy, and pregnant patients were excluded. Total RNA was isolated from unfractionated whole blood collected in Tempus Blood RNA tubes. This clonotype has only a few counts. Its antigen remains unidentified. Per-base quality was not reported, and no clone a single base away is much larger than it.

The V and J genes are TRBV2 and TRBJ1-4; the D gene remains uncertain. Sequences were derived from whole blood, sampled in connection with sensitization to the hapten diphenylcyclopropenone (DPC). This sequence was found in a woman in her forties or fifties with alopecia areata. Some clones in this sample may be carry-over from other donors' samples. The sequenced DNA is TGTGCCAGCAGGCAGGACGGGACAACTAATGAAAAACTGTTTTTT. Its product reads: CASRQDGTTNEKLFF.